This T cell receptor (beta chain) was identified during a study of post-analysis software for immune sequencing data (dated by TCRdb to about 2015). Study-level background: Disease courses on record covered relapsing-remitting, secondary progressive and progressive-relapsing multiple sclerosis, though some patients had no subtype annotation. Patient repertoires were compared against roughly 10 previously published healthy control repertoires from donors aged about 6 to 26 years. A subset of samples was prepared in parallel using single-end sample barcoding, then pooled and co-amplified after Illumina adapter ligation. General conclusions and limits of the study: Significantly higher frequencies in patients than in controls were found for several TRBV segments, including TRBV5-6, TRBV5-1 and TRBV20-1. The control group was slightly older than the multiple sclerosis patient group. Strong co-clustering of samples prepared in the same batch was shown by direct clustering with F measure, prompting a batch-effect correction. Normalized Chao1 diversity was significantly lower in multiple sclerosis patients than controls, suggesting substantial peripheral T-cell clonal expansion.

Libraries were built with PCR. Sequenced using an Illumina HiSeq 2500. To reduce PCR and sequencing biases, unique molecular identifiers were built into the TCR beta cDNA libraries. Approximately 500,000 cDNA molecules were obtained for every 1 to 10 million input T cells, so each molecule roughly corresponded to one T cell. The patient libraries were prepared and sequenced using the same protocol as the earlier healthy control dataset. Within a given batch, samples were prepared together, multiplexed and sequenced on the same HiSeq lane. On the study's bioinformatics: Raw barcoded reads were processed with MIGEC, and single-read molecular identifier groups were discarded before consensus assembly and CDR3 extraction. Clonotype tables were post-analysed with VDJtools, and diversity was normalized by down-sampling all datasets to the smallest sample size. Repertoire overlap clustering matched CDR3 amino acid but not nucleotide sequences to correct batch-related cross-sample contamination. TCRdb handled the public reads itself, with Q25 trimming in fastp and clone calling in MiXCR, and kept productive beta chains. Each entry merges the rows of one CDR3 protein and shows their most common DNA and genes. TCRdb, rather than the study authors, made the V and J calls. A total of about 810,000 distinct CDR3 sequences appear in this sample, 53% of them only once. Jointly, the top ten make up approximately 4.3% of the sample.

To demonstrate the VDJtools post-analysis software, TCR beta repertoires were profiled from the peripheral blood of more than ten young patients with multiple sclerosis. The patients with multiple sclerosis were children and adolescents between about 6 and 16 years of age. Counted from cysteine to phenylalanine, this CDR3 has 16 amino acids. The read is trimmed to its CDR3 DNA, 48 bases read in frame from base 1. Looking up the germline V gene (reference sequence) yields CDR1 SEHNR and CDR2 FQNEAQ. Trimming at the junction amounts to 5 bases on V and 1 base on J, and the germline ends lie 18 bases apart. Note on this clonotype: The target of this receptor is not known. Per-base quality was not reported, and no clone a single base away is much larger than it.

This TCR was recovered from a girl under 18 with multiple sclerosis. The sequencing input was blood. Rearrangement joined TRBV7-9 to TRBJ2-7; there is no confident call for the D gene. The CDR3 has the sequence CASSLPPSPSSYEQYF. In nucleotides, the sequence is TGTGCCAGCAGCCTCCCACCCAGCCCTTCTTCCTACGAGCAGTACTTC.